This TCR beta chain is from a study of Graves' ophthalmopathy and Graves' hyperthyroidism. Findings and limits, study-wide: Most expanded clonotypes in thyroid above 0.001 frequency also showed up in blood.

For repertoire sequencing, the TCR beta CDR3 regions were amplified from RNA transcripts. HTBI primers were employed in first-round RT-PCR, then a second-round multiplex PCR followed. One entry per CDR3 protein, called by TCRdb with MiXCR from the multiplex PCR reads. Of around 660,000 distinct CDR3 sequences listed, roughly 41% were seen once; the top ten hold more than 3%. This clonotype showed up just a few times. The antigen is unknown. The source material was peripheral blood. This TCR was recovered from an adult man with Graves' ophthalmopathy.

For the CDR3, the DNA is TGTGCCAGCAGCCCAGGAGTCGATGAAGCTTTCTTT. Translated, it gives CASSPGVDEAFF. The chain employs TRBV4-2 and TRBJ1-1; D is ambiguous. V lost 4 bases and J 7 bases, leaving 10 bases between the germline ends. This CDR3 is 12 amino acids long. The V gene's germline CDR1 is LGHNA and CDR2 YNFKEQ.